Listed below are T cell receptor beta chains from one sample, sequenced in a study of T-cell memory formation after mild COVID-19. TCRdb re-called the 5' RACE reads with MiXCR, one entry per CDR3 protein. The sample holds approximately 290,000 distinct CDR3 sequences, 8.2% seen once. Sequencing was done on a sample of PBMCs or a T cell subset sorted from them (not recorded which). These receptor sequences come from a man aged 18-30 years who had mild COVID-19 (a few samples of this study predate the infection). Cell type and time point are not known. Both conserved end residues are part of each CDR3. Each record gives: clone size, J gene, V gene, D gene, CDR3 DNA, CDR3 protein. D genes are given only for firm matches. The size entry is marked missing in some rows and otherwise reads once, few, many or a size class.

size: .
J: TRBJ1-6
V: TRBV7-2
D: .
DNA: TGTGCCAGCAGCCCCGGACAGTATAATTCACCCCTCCACTTT
CDR3: CASSPGQYNSPLHF

size: few
J: TRBJ2-3
V: TRBV20-1
D: .
DNA: TGCAGCGCGCGGACGGGGCCCCCGGATACGCAGTATTTT
CDR3: CSARTGPPDTQYF

size: few
J: TRBJ2-1
V: TRBV7-9
D: .
DNA: TGTGCCAGCAGCTTAGCTCTCAATGAGCAGTTCTTC
CDR3: CASSLALNEQFF

size: few
J: TRBJ2-6
V: TRBV7-2
D: .
DNA: TGTGCCAGCGTGGTGTATGGGGCCAACGTCCTGACTTTC
CDR3: CASVVYGANVLTF

size: few
J: TRBJ1-5
V: TRBV18
D: .
DNA: TGTGCCAGCTCCCGCCTCCGGGATCAGCCCCAGCATTTT
CDR3: CASSRLRDQPQHF

size: .
J: TRBJ2-3
V: TRBV12-3/TRBV12-4
D: .
DNA: TGTGCCAGCAGTTACTCAGGGCTCCCAGATACGCAGTATTTT
CDR3: CASSYSGLPDTQYF

size: many
J: TRBJ2-4
V: TRBV7-9
D: .
DNA: TGTGCCAGCAGCCTGTCGGGAGACATTCAGTACTTC
CDR3: CASSLSGDIQYF

size: few
J: TRBJ2-5
V: TRBV10-3
D: .
DNA: TGTGCCATCGGCCGGCAGTTAAACCAAGAGACCCAGTACTTC
CDR3: CAIGRQLNQETQYF

size: few
J: TRBJ2-1
V: TRBV9
D: TRBD1
DNA: TGTGCCAGCAGCGTATATGGACAGGACGCGGAGCAGTTCTTC
CDR3: CASSVYGQDAEQFF

size: .
J: TRBJ1-4
V: TRBV6-6
D: .
DNA: TGTGCCAGTAAAGGCAGATGGGCAGATAATGAAAAACTGTTTTTT
CDR3: CASKGRWADNEKLFF

size: many
J: TRBJ1-3
V: TRBV4-3
D: .
DNA: TGCGCCAGCAGCCCAGACGGGTTCGTCGACACCATATATTTT
CDR3: CASSPDGFVDTIYF

size: .
J: TRBJ1-6
V: TRBV7-9
D: .
DNA: TGTGCCAGCAGCCAGAGTGGGTTAAATTCACCCCTCCACTTT
CDR3: CASSQSGLNSPLHF

size: many
J: TRBJ1-5
V: TRBV10-3
D: .
DNA: TGTGCCATCAGTGACCGGCAGGACGGGCAGCCCCAGCATTTT
CDR3: CAISDRQDGQPQHF

size: many
J: TRBJ2-7
V: TRBV18
D: .
DNA: TGTGCCAGCTCACCCCGAGTGTATGGTTTATACGAGCAGTACTTC
CDR3: CASSPRVYGLYEQYF

size: few
J: TRBJ1-2
V: TRBV7-2
D: .
DNA: TGTGCCAGCACCCTCGATGGTGCGCGAGGCTATGGCTACACCTTC
CDR3: CASTLDGARGYGYTF

size: .
J: TRBJ2-3
V: TRBV5-1
D: .
DNA: TGCGCCAGCAGTCCGGGTTTAAACACAGATACGCAGTATTTT
CDR3: CASSPGLNTDTQYF

size: many
J: TRBJ1-1
V: TRBV19
D: .
DNA: TGTGCCAGTAGTATTCAGGGGTCGGGCACTGAAGCTTTCTTT
CDR3: CASSIQGSGTEAFF

size: many
J: TRBJ2-5
V: TRBV5-5
D: .
DNA: TGTGCCAGCAGCCCGTTGGGGCTGGAGCAAGAGACCCAGTACTTC
CDR3: CASSPLGLEQETQYF

size: .
J: TRBJ2-2
V: TRBV7-9
D: .
DNA: TGTGCCAGCGGTCAGCCCTCGGACCTGTTTTTT
CDR3: CASGQPSDLFF

size: .
J: TRBJ2-2
V: TRBV24-1
D: .
DNA: TGTGCCACCAGTGATTTGAGTGCAGGGGCGTACACCGGGGAGCTGTTTTTT
CDR3: CATSDLSAGAYTGELFF

size: .
J: TRBJ2-3
V: TRBV11-2
D: .
DNA: TGTGCCAGCAGCCCAGGGTGGGATACGCAGTATTTT
CDR3: CASSPGWDTQYF

size: few
J: TRBJ2-1
V: TRBV6-5
D: .
DNA: TGTGCCAGCAGAACCGGGACTTCGTCCTACAATGAGCAGTTCTTC
CDR3: CASRTGTSSYNEQFF

size: .
J: TRBJ2-2
V: TRBV3-1
D: .
DNA: TGTGCCAGCAGCCAACCCGACAGATCCGGGGAGCTGTTTTTT
CDR3: CASSQPDRSGELFF

size: few
J: TRBJ2-3
V: TRBV6-1
D: .
DNA: TGTGCCAGCAGCCCAAAGGGGGGCGGTAAGGATACGCAGTATTTT
CDR3: CASSPKGGGKDTQYF

size: few
J: TRBJ2-3
V: TRBV27
D: .
DNA: TGTGCCAGCAGTTTATTGGTCGGCGCAGATACGCAGTATTTT
CDR3: CASSLLVGADTQYF

size: .
J: TRBJ2-5
V: TRBV5-1
D: .
DNA: TGCGCCAGCAACCACCCAGGAGGAGAGACCCAGTACTTC
CDR3: CASNHPGGETQYF

size: .
J: TRBJ1-2
V: TRBV19
D: .
DNA: TGTGCCAGTAGTATAGCCACAGCAGTCTCCAGCGGCTACACCTTC
CDR3: CASSIATAVSSGYTF

size: many
J: TRBJ2-4
V: TRBV6-5
D: .
DNA: TGTGCCAGCAGTTACTATCAATCGGGACAAAACATTCAGTACTTC
CDR3: CASSYYQSGQNIQYF

size: .
J: TRBJ1-6
V: TRBV7-9
D: TRBD1
DNA: TGTGCCAGCAGCTTGAGGGACCCTGGACAGGACTATTCACCCCTCCACTTT
CDR3: CASSLRDPGQDYSPLHF

size: many
J: TRBJ2-5
V: TRBV11-2
D: .
DNA: TGTGCCAGCAGCTTAGCCGGTGGGACAGAGACCCAGTACTTC
CDR3: CASSLAGGTETQYF

size: .
J: TRBJ2-5
V: TRBV12-3/TRBV12-4
D: .
DNA: TGTGCCAGCAGTCCCAGGGATGGTGCACAAGAGACCCAGTACTTC
CDR3: CASSPRDGAQETQYF

size: .
J: TRBJ1-5
V: TRBV28
D: .
DNA: TGTGCCAGCAGTCCCCCGACTTATAGCAATCAGCCCCAGCATTTT
CDR3: CASSPPTYSNQPQHF

size: few
J: TRBJ2-3
V: TRBV11-1
D: .
DNA: TGTGCCAGCACTCAAACCCCAGATACGCAGTATTTT
CDR3: CASTQTPDTQYF

size: .
J: TRBJ2-3
V: TRBV7-3
D: TRBD2
DNA: TGTGCCAGCAGCCCCGGGCGGGGGAGGGATACGCAGTATTTT
CDR3: CASSPGRGRDTQYF

size: many
J: TRBJ1-1
V: TRBV7-2
D: .
DNA: TGTGCCAGCAGCCGACCTGGTAGCACTGAAGCTTTCTTT
CDR3: CASSRPGSTEAFF

size: few
J: TRBJ1-5
V: TRBV5-1
D: .
DNA: TGCGCCAGCAGCTTGGGGGACTTAGATCAGCCCCAGCATTTT
CDR3: CASSLGDLDQPQHF

size: few
J: TRBJ1-6
V: TRBV28
D: .
DNA: TGTGCCAGCACCCCAGGAAATTCACCCCTCCACTTT
CDR3: CASTPGNSPLHF

size: few
J: TRBJ2-5
V: TRBV6-5
D: TRBD2
DNA: TGTGCCAGCAGTTACTCAAGTAGCGGGGGGGCCCGTGAGACCCAGTACTTC
CDR3: CASSYSSSGGARETQYF

size: few
J: TRBJ1-2
V: TRBV15
D: .
DNA: TGTGCCACCAGCAGAGGTGACATTATCCATGGCTACACCTTC
CDR3: CATSRGDIIHGYTF

size: few
J: TRBJ2-7
V: TRBV7-8
D: .
DNA: TGTGCCAGCAGCTTAGTCTCGGGGGGCTGGGACGAGCAGTACTTC
CDR3: CASSLVSGGWDEQYF

size: .
J: TRBJ2-5
V: TRBV6-6
D: TRBD2
DNA: TGTGCCAGCAGTAGAGGGACTAGCGGTATCCAAGAGACCCAGTACTTC
CDR3: CASSRGTSGIQETQYF

size: .
J: TRBJ2-7
V: TRBV10-2
D: .
DNA: TGCGCCAGCAGTTACAGGGTTCAGGGAGGGACCTACGAGCAGTACTTC
CDR3: CASSYRVQGGTYEQYF

size: .
J: TRBJ1-3
V: TRBV24-1
D: TRBD1
DNA: TGTGCCACCAGTGAAACAGGGGGCGGAAACACCATATATTTT
CDR3: CATSETGGGNTIYF

size: .
J: TRBJ1-2
V: TRBV7-9
D: TRBD1
DNA: TGTGCCAGCAGATCAAACAGGGGGGAAGGCTACACCTTC
CDR3: CASRSNRGEGYTF

size: many
J: TRBJ1-4
V: TRBV20-1
D: .
DNA: TGCAGTGCTAGGCCGAAACGGGGGCTGGAGGAAAAACTGTTTTTT
CDR3: CSARPKRGLEEKLFF

size: few
J: TRBJ1-2
V: TRBV20-1
D: .
DNA: TGCAGTGCTAGAGTCGCGGGGTTCGACTATGGCTACACCTTC
CDR3: CSARVAGFDYGYTF

size: few
J: TRBJ2-1
V: TRBV6-5
D: TRBD2
DNA: TGTGCCAGCAGTTATGCCCCGCGGGGGGCGCAGTTCTTC
CDR3: CASSYAPRGAQFF

size: many
J: TRBJ2-1
V: TRBV7-2
D: .
DNA: TGTGCCAGCAGCTTGAGCCCTTCCAGGTCCTACAATGAGCAGTTCTTC
CDR3: CASSLSPSRSYNEQFF

size: .
J: TRBJ2-5
V: TRBV19
D: .
DNA: TGTGCCAGTAGTATCTGGGGGGAGACCCAGTACTTC
CDR3: CASSIWGETQYF

size: few
J: TRBJ1-1
V: TRBV18
D: TRBD1
DNA: TGTGCCAGCTCACCACCACGGGGCAACAGGGGGGTGAACACTGAAGCTTTCTTT
CDR3: CASSPPRGNRGVNTEAFF

size: few
J: TRBJ2-3
V: TRBV7-9
D: .
DNA: TGTGCCAGCAGCCCACCTCCACTTCAGGAAAGCTCTAGCACAGATACGCAGTATTTT
CDR3: CASSPPPLQESSSTDTQYF

size: .
J: TRBJ2-7
V: TRBV6-5
D: .
DNA: TGTGCCAGCAGCGCCAGGACCGCCTACGAGCAGTACTTC
CDR3: CASSARTAYEQYF

size: few
J: TRBJ1-2
V: TRBV5-4
D: .
DNA: TGTGCCAGCAGCTTGGGGGGGGACAACCGCTATGGCTACACCTTC
CDR3: CASSLGGDNRYGYTF

size: many
J: TRBJ2-7
V: TRBV5-1
D: .
DNA: TGCGCCAGCAGCTTGGAGGGGTTCTCCTACGAGCAGTACTTC
CDR3: CASSLEGFSYEQYF

size: .
J: TRBJ2-1
V: TRBV9
D: TRBD1
DNA: TGTGCCAGCAGCGACGAAACAGGGGACTACAATGAGCAGTTCTTC
CDR3: CASSDETGDYNEQFF